Shown below are 16 T cell receptor beta chains from a single sample sequenced in a study of blood T cells in healthy people across ages. The use of a sample-barcoded 5' primer and a J-beta primer mix characterized a second PCR of roughly 6 to 11 cycles. One entry per CDR3 protein results from TCRdb running MiXCR on the 5' RACE reads. The sample has fewer than 2 million distinct CDR3 sequences; approximately 40% are singletons. The sample taken for sequencing was blood. The receptors here all came from a human donor in good health.

The gene calls are TRBV30 and TRBJ1-2; D uncertain. The CDR3 runs to 11 residues. Germline V gene data show CDR1 as GTSNPN and CDR2 as SVGIG (reference sequence). CDR3 bases: TGTGCATGTACTTCTAACTATGGCTACACCTTC. It yields the protein CACTSNYGYTF.

CDR3 sequence (DNA): TGTGCCAGCAGTTACTTGGAAGAGACCCAGTACTTC. Its protein product is CASSYLEETQYF. This chain uses TRBV6-2 or TRBV6-3 with TRBJ2-5; no clear D gene. This CDR3 is built from 12 residues. The germline V gene encodes CDR1 MNHEY and CDR2 SVGEGT. V was trimmed by 1 base and J by 3 bases, leaving 3 bases between them.

This clonotype showed up many times. The chain links TRBV6-5 to TRBJ2-7, with TRBD2 matching 12 bases. The CDR3 spans 15 residues. Germline lookup yields CDR1 MNHEY and CDR2 SVGAGI. V lost 6 bases to trimming and J lost 1 base; unmatched junction nucleotides: 4. CDR3 in amino acids: CASSYGTSGSYEQYF. In DNA, the CDR3 is TGTGCCAGCAGCTACGGGACTAGCGGGTCCTACGAGCAGTACTTC.

This clonotype was found a few times. This chain joins TRBV28 and TRBJ1-4; 7 bases are shared with TRBD1. The CDR3 totals 14 residues. The V segment lost 4 bases and the J segment 10 bases; nucleotides outside the gene matches: 9. The germline gives CDR1 MDHEN, CDR2 SYDVKM. The CDR3 DNA follows: TGTGCCAGCAGTTATAGACAGGGTTCGGCAAAACTGTTTTTT. Translation gives CASSYRQGSAKLFF.

There are a few counts of this clonotype. The junction departs from germline at one end; a sequencing error may be responsible. This chain connects TRBV7-2 to TRBJ2-1, with D possibly being TRBD2 (6 bases). This CDR3 comprises 15 residues. In germline, CDR1 is SGHTA, CDR2 FQGNSA. CDR3 sequence reads: CASSLEGNVYSEQFF. CDR3 nucleotides: TGTGCCAGCAGCTTGGAGGGGAACGTCTACAGTGAGCAGTTCTTC. The variable domain in full, with the rest retrieved from reference TRBV7-2 and TRBJ2-1, is GAGVSQSPSNKVTEKGKDVELRCDPISGHTALYWYRQSLGQGLEFLIYFQGNSAPDKSGLPSDRFSAERTGGSVSTLTIQRTQQEDSAVYLCASSLEGNVYSEQFFGPGTRLTVL.

This clonotype was seen a few times. The chain is built from TRBV29-1 and TRBJ1-1; 10 nucleotides agree with TRBD1. Per the germline V gene, CDR1 is SQVTM and CDR2 is ANQGSEA. The CDR3 extends over 12 amino acids. V shed 6 bases, J shed 4 bases, and the junction held 2 bases outside the gene matches. This CDR3 is CSVRTGGTEAFF. The CDR3 DNA reads as TGCAGCGTCCGGACAGGGGGCACTGAAGCTTTCTTT. The full variable domain, rest sourced from reference TRBV29-1 and TRBJ1-1, is SAVISQKPSRDICQRGTSLTIQCQVDSQVTMMFWYRQQPGQSLTLIATANQGSEATYESGFVIDKFPISRPNLTFSTLTVSNMSPEDSSIYLCSVRTGGTEAFFGQGTRLTVV.

The chain uses TRBV29-1 and TRBJ2-7, with D possibly being TRBD1 (5 bases). The CDR3 loop spans 12 amino acids. Germline CDR1 SQVTM, CDR2 ANQGSEA. Trimming stripped 7 bases from V and 0 bases from J, with 10 bases between. This chain's CDR3 is CSAQGNSYEQYF. CDR3 DNA: TGCAGCGCCCAGGGTAACTCCTACGAGCAGTACTTC.

This chain connects TRBV7-2 to TRBJ2-1; D is undetermined. Looked up from germline, CDR1 is SGHTA and CDR2 is FQGNSA. This CDR3 spans 13 amino acids. V lost 2 bases and J 5 bases, leaving 7 bases between the germline ends. CDR3 DNA: TGTGCCAGCAGCTTAATAGGGAACAATGAGCAGTTCTTC. This encodes CASSLIGNNEQFF.

In its sample, this clonotype was seen many times. The chain couples TRBV10-3 to TRBJ2-5; D is uncertain. CDR1 ENHRY and CDR2 SYGVKD come from the germline V gene. This CDR3 has 14 residues. V was clipped by 6 bases and J by 0 bases, with 11 bases between them. CDR3 nucleotides: TGTGCCATCAGCACCGGGTCATACCAAGAGACCCAGTACTTC. Amino acid sequence: CAISTGSYQETQYF.

The V gene is TRBV7-2, the J gene TRBJ1-1; TRBD1 is a possible D gene (5 bases). CDR1 SGHTA and CDR2 FQGNSA come from the germline V gene. The CDR3 contains 17 residues. Trimming took 1 base from V and 5 from J, leaving 20 bases between them. The CDR3 DNA is TGTGCCAGCAGCTTAGAGGGGCTCCGGGGCACGGGGACTGAAGCTTTCTTT. Translating it yields CASSLEGLRGTGTEAFF.

This clonotype was seen only a few times. The V gene is TRBV2, the J gene TRBJ2-1; tentatively, D is TRBD2 (5 bases). V gave up 6 bases and J gave up 9 bases, with 15 bases separating them. Germline V gives CDR1 SNHLY, CDR2 FYNNEI. This CDR3 is 13 amino acids long. The CDR3 spells CASSVGGSGEQFF. In DNA, the CDR3 is TGTGCCAGCAGCGTAGGAGGATCGGGTGAGCAGTTCTTC. Full variable domain (rest looked up from reference TRBV2 and TRBJ2-1): EPEVTQTPSHQVTQMGQEVILRCVPISNHLYFYWYRQILGQKVEFLVSFYNNEISEKSEIFDDQFSVERPDGSNFTLKIRSTKLEDSAMYFCASSVGGSGEQFFGPGTRLTVL.

V usage is TRBV29-1 and J usage is TRBJ2-3, with unresolved D. V shed 5 bases and J shed 5 bases, with 2 bases lying between them. Germline-derived CDR1 and CDR2 are SQVTM and ANQGSEA. CDR3 length: 9 residues. CDR3 bases: TGCAGCGTTCTAGATACGCAGTATTTT. Residues: CSVLDTQYF.

The rearrangement uses TRBV7-9 and TRBJ1-4, with D possibly being TRBD1 (6 bases). Per the germline V gene, CDR1 is SEHNR and CDR2 is FQNEAQ (reference sequence). The CDR3 contains 16 residues. Trimming pared 1 base from V and 5 bases from J, leaving 14 bases between. CDR3 DNA: TGTGCCAGCAGCTTAGGGGACCGAGGGGGAAATGAAAAACTGTTTTTT. This sequence encodes CASSLGDRGGNEKLFF.

A few counts support this clonotype. This chain connects TRBV4-3 to TRBJ1-2, with no clear D. Germline-derived CDR1 and CDR2 are LGHNA and YSLEER. This CDR3 comprises 17 residues. V was cut by 1 base and J by 0 bases, with 15 bases left in between. The CDR3 spells CASSQGYPQPANYGYTF. The CDR3, as DNA: TGCGCCAGCAGCCAAGGGTACCCCCAACCAGCTAACTATGGCTACACCTTC.

The chain employs TRBV20-1 and TRBJ2-3; 7 nucleotides agree with TRBD2. This CDR3 is built from 15 residues. Germline CDR1 and CDR2: DFQATT and SNEGSKA (reference sequence). V shed 3 bases, J shed 4 bases, and the junction held 10 bases outside the gene matches. The CDR3 reads CSARDASGAPDTQYF. The CDR3, as DNA: TGCAGTGCTAGGGATGCGAGCGGGGCCCCAGATACGCAGTATTTT.

This rearrangement joins TRBV5-1 to TRBJ1-2; possibly TRBD1 for D (6 bases). Germline V gene lookup returns CDR1 SGHRS and CDR2 YFSETQ. The CDR3 covers 15 residues. V was trimmed by 4 bases and J by 0 bases, leaving 13 bases between them. The CDR3 reads CASSPKQGPNYGYTF. As DNA, the CDR3 is TGCGCCAGCAGCCCCAAACAGGGACCTAACTATGGCTACACCTTC. The whole variable domain, remainder taken from reference TRBV5-1 and TRBJ1-2, is KAGVTQTPRYLIKTRGQQVTLSCSPISGHRSVSWYQQTPGQGLQFLFEYFSETQRNKGNFPGRFSGRQFSNSRSEMNVSTLELGDSALYLCASSPKQGPNYGYTFGSGTRLTVV.